Listed here are 25 T cell receptor beta chains from one sample, sequenced in a study of T cells in Graves' hyperthyroidism and ophthalmopathy. Authors of the study amplified TCR beta CDR3 regions from RNA transcripts. TCR CDR3 underwent first-round RT-PCR with the HTBI primer set. Each CDR3 protein gets one entry after TCRdb re-called the multiplex PCR reads with MiXCR. The table shows about 34,000 distinct CDR3 sequences, with around 52% occurring only once. The sequencing input was blood. These receptors were taken from a woman aged 40 to 50 with Graves' ophthalmopathy.

In its sample, this clonotype ranks as medium-sized. V usage is TRBV10-2 and J usage is TRBJ2-7, with a tentative D call TRBD2 (6 bases). The CDR3 length is 13 residues. The V end lost 0 bases, the J end lost 4 bases, and 7 bases lay between the germline ends. Germline values: CDR1 WSHSY, CDR2 SAAADI. In DNA, the CDR3 is TGCGCCAGCAGTGAGTCGACTAGTTACGAGCAGTACTTC. This sequence encodes CASSESTSYEQYF.

In its sample, this clonotype was seen once. V gene TRBV10-2 combines with J gene TRBJ1-5, with D uncertain. The CDR3 is made up of 14 amino acids. V was shortened by 2 bases and J by 4 bases, with 9 bases between the two germline ends. Per germline, CDR1 WSHSY and CDR2 SAAADI. The CDR3 DNA sequence: TGCGCCAGCAGTGAGGGACGGTCTAATCAGCCCCAGCATTTT. Translating it yields CASSEGRSNQPQHF.

This clonotype is medium-sized (0.01 to 0.1%) by share. It is unclear where the CDR3 begins or ends on the DNA, so no DNA is shown, and the CDR3 is as TCRdb lists it. The V call is TRBV29-1, the J call TRBJ2-7; the table names TRBD1, a call not compared with the DNA. Germline V gene lookup returns CDR1 SQVTM and CDR2 ANQGSEA. The CDR3 contains 14 residues when both ends are counted. CDR3 sequence reads: CSVALGTDYYEQYF.

This clonotype was counted ten times or more. This chain links TRBV13 with TRBJ2-7, with D tentatively TRBD1 (5 bases). V lost 5 bases and J lost 0, with 14 bases in between. Germline V lookup: CDR1 PRHDT, CDR2 FYEKMQ (reference sequence). The CDR3 sequence is 15 residues long. The DNA of the CDR3 is TGTGCCAGCAGCCGAACAGGCCGTTTCTCCTACGAGCAGTACTTC. Its protein product is CASSRTGRFSYEQYF.

This clonotype was counted ten times or more. This clone may be a read error of a much larger clone one base away. This chain joins TRBV11-2 and TRBJ2-7, with D possibly being TRBD1 or TRBD2 (5 bases each). The CDR3 has 14 amino acids. With 1 base removed from V and 2 bases from J, the gap between germline ends came to 9 bases. Germline assignment: CDR1 SGHAT and CDR2 FQNNGV. This CDR3 is CASSLVQGPYEQYF. CDR3 DNA sequence: TGTGCCAGCAGCTTAGTCCAGGGACCCTACGAGCAGTACTTC.

The chain has TRBV20-1 and TRBJ2-5, with a tentative D call TRBD2 (5 bases). The ends were cut back, 7 bases at V and 8 bases at J, with 23 bases in the middle. The germline gives CDR1 DFQATT, CDR2 SNEGSKA (reference sequence). The CDR3 is made up of 14 amino acids. Here the CDR3 DNA reads TGCAGTGTTAGGAGAGGCCTATCGAGGGAAACCCAGTACTTC. Its protein product is CSVRRGLSRETQYF.

Note on this clonotype: At one boundary the junction diverges from the germline segment, which might be a read error. The chain has TRBV19 and TRBJ2-1, with 14 bases matching TRBD2. CDR1 and CDR2 (germline): LNHDA, SQIVND (reference sequence). The CDR3 has 17 amino acids. The CDR3, as DNA: TGCGCCAGTGGTAGGGGACTAGCGGGAGAGGCCTACAATGAGCAGTTCTTC. Translation: CASGRGLAGEAYNEQFF.

This clonotype was detected ten times or more. The chain carries TRBV6-5 and TRBJ1-1; 10 bases are shared with TRBD1. Germline values: CDR1 MNHEY, CDR2 SVGAGI. The CDR3 loop spans 14 amino acids. V was clipped by 3 bases and J by 10 bases; unmatched bases: 8. CDR3 residues: CASSYSGTGETAFF. The DNA of the CDR3 is TGTGCCAGCAGTTATTCCGGGACAGGGGAGACAGCTTTCTTT.

The chain employs TRBV29-1 and TRBJ2-1; 14 nucleotides line up with TRBD2. The J call may be in error: the DNA end matches TRBJ2-7 better. The germline gives CDR1 SQVTM, CDR2 ANQGSEA. The CDR3 loop spans 16 amino acids. The DNA for the CDR3 is TGCAGCGTTGACTCGGGACTAGCGGGGGAGTCCTACGAGCAGTACTTC. Its protein product is CSVDSGLAGESYEQYF.

This clonotype rates as medium-sized (0.01 to 0.1%). The V call is TRBV7-2, the J call TRBJ2-3, with D perhaps TRBD2 (5 bases). Germline V lookup: CDR1 SGHTA, CDR2 FQGNSA. V dropped 4 bases and J dropped 0 bases, with 11 bases sitting between them. The CDR3 is made up of 15 amino acids. Here the CDR3 DNA reads TGTGCCAGCAGCTCGTCGGGGATAAGCACAGATACGCAGTATTTT. This translates into CASSSSGISTDTQYF.

Details on this clonotype: Because it lacks the conserved phenylalanine or tryptophan at the end, this CDR3 is likely a read error. This rearrangement joins TRBV19 to TRBJ1-5, with TRBD1 matching over 7 bases. CDR1 and CDR2 from the germline V gene are LNHDA and SQIVND (reference sequence). V was clipped by 6 bases and J by 6 bases; unmatched bases: 2. This CDR3 contains 12 residues. The CDR3 reads CASRGQSQPQHL. CDR3 DNA: TGTGCCAGTAGGGGACAGTCTCAGCCCCAGCATCTT.

This clonotype was counted ten times or more. The chain employs TRBV4-3 and TRBJ2-1, with 10 bases that match TRBD1. Germline V gives CDR1 LGHNA, CDR2 YSLEER. The CDR3 is 18 amino acids. V lost 4 bases and J lost 1; bases outside the gene matches: 10. The CDR3: CASSLRDRGPYSYNEQFF. The CDR3 DNA is TGCGCCAGCAGCCTCCGGGACAGGGGTCCCTATTCCTACAATGAGCAGTTCTTC.

This clonotype is termed medium-sized. The chain links TRBV29-1 to TRBJ2-1; perhaps D is TRBD1 or TRBD2 (6 bases each). Trimming took 4 bases from V and 8 from J, leaving 9 bases between them. In germline, CDR1 is SQVTM, CDR2 ANQGSEA. The CDR3 sequence is 11 residues long. The CDR3: CSVGGGYEQFF. The CDR3 nucleotides are TGCAGCGTTGGAGGGGGGTATGAGCAGTTCTTC.

This clonotype has a count of ten or more. The chain joins TRBV12-3 or TRBV12-4 to TRBJ2-1, with 10 nucleotides matching TRBD2. V was pared by 6 bases and J by 7 bases, with 9 bases of the junction left unmatched. The CDR3 has 15 residues. The CDR3 loop reads CASSPLAGVGNEQFF. CDR3 in DNA: TGTGCCAGCAGCCCTCTAGCGGGAGTCGGAAATGAGCAGTTCTTC.

CDR3 residues: CASSWGGSESRPQHF. In DNA, the CDR3 is TGTGCCAGCAGCTGGGGGGGTAGCGAGAGTCGGCCCCAGCATTTT. This sequence joins TRBV11-2 and TRBJ1-5, with D perhaps TRBD1 (5 bases). Germline V lookup: CDR1 SGHAT, CDR2 FQNNGV. The CDR3 spans 15 residues. The V end lost 4 bases, the J end lost 9 bases, and 19 bases lay between the germline ends.

This clonotype was seen many times. The chain recombines TRBV6-5 with TRBJ2-3; the match to TRBD1 covers 8 bases. Germline loops: CDR1 MNHEY, CDR2 SVGAGI. The CDR3 sequence is 14 residues long. J was trimmed by 2 bases and V by 5 bases; bases with no gene match: 3. The CDR3 loop is CASSRTGPTDTQYF. CDR3 sequence (DNA): TGTGCCAGCAGTCGGACAGGGCCCACAGATACGCAGTATTTT.

This clonotype was recorded at least ten times. J is TRBJ2-7 and V is TRBV12-3 or TRBV12-4; the D is unclear. Trimming cost V 1 base and J 0 bases, with 10 bases left between them. The CDR3 loop spans 15 amino acids. CDR3 bases: TGTGCCAGCAGTTTAGAGGGCGGAGTCTCCTACGAGCAGTACTTC. Translated: CASSLEGGVSYEQYF.

Concerning this clonotype itself: One junction end disagrees with the germline gene, perhaps due to a read error. The chain has TRBV11-3 and TRBJ1-4, with 10 bases matching TRBD1. Germline CDR1 is SGHNT and CDR2 is YENEEA. The CDR3 is 14 amino acids. The CDR3 region has the DNA TGTGCCAGCAGTGGACAGGGGGTGAATGAAAAACTGTCTTTT. Protein: CASSGQGVNEKLSF.

This chain uses TRBV25-1 with TRBJ2-2; D is unclear. Germline CDR1 MGHDK, CDR2 SYGVNS. The CDR3 runs to 14 residues. V lost 4 bases, J lost 7 bases, and 13 bases lay in between. Written as DNA, the CDR3 is TGTGCCAGCAGTGGAACTGGTCGTCTCGGGGAGCTGTTTTTT. Protein: CASSGTGRLGELFF.

The rearrangement links TRBV29-1 to TRBJ2-5; no definite D call. Germline CDR1 is SQVTM and CDR2 is ANQGSEA. This CDR3 has 16 amino acids. Between the trimmed V and J ends, which lost 0 bases and 2 bases, there was a span of 16 bases. In DNA, the CDR3 is TGCAGCGTTGAAGATCTCGCCGGGCCCTCTCAAGAGACCCAGTACTTC. As protein: CSVEDLAGPSQETQYF.

The chain recombines TRBV10-2 with TRBJ2-3; D remains ambiguous. Germline V gives CDR1 WSHSY, CDR2 SAAADI. V was clipped by 2 bases and J by 0 bases, with 12 bases between them. CDR3 size: 16 residues. The CDR3 reads CASSERAVISTDTQYF. The DNA of the CDR3 is TGCGCCAGCAGTGAGAGGGCGGTGATTAGCACAGATACGCAGTATTTT.

The table lists this clonotype with many counts. The chain links TRBV11-1 to TRBJ2-3; possibly TRBD1 for D (7 bases). The CDR3 is 15 residues long. V lost 3 bases, J lost 4 bases, and 14 bases lay in between. Germline V CDR1 and CDR2: SGHAT, FQDESV (reference sequence). CDR3 in amino acids: CASSFSSDRADTQYF. CDR3 DNA sequence: TGTGCCAGCAGCTTTTCTAGCGACAGGGCAGATACGCAGTATTTT. The variable domain in full, with the rest retrieved from reference TRBV11-1 and TRBJ2-3, is EAEVAQSPRYKITEKSQAVAFWCDPISGHATLYWYRQILGQGPELLVQFQDESVVDDSQLPKDRFSAERLKGVDSTLKIQPAELGDSAMYLCASSFSSDRADTQYFGPGTRLTVL.

In this sample, this clonotype is medium-sized. At one of its ends the junction is not consistent with the germline gene, which may arise from a read error. The chain recombines TRBV11-3 with TRBJ1-1; D unclear. The CDR3 is made up of 13 amino acids. Germline V lookup: CDR1 SGHNT, CDR2 YENEEA. The CDR3 spells CASSLDLNTEAFF. CDR3 DNA: TGTGCTAGCAGCTTAGATCTGAACACTGAAGCTTTCTTT.

Comments on this clonotype: A read error may be the cause here, since a much bigger clone is one base away. The chain uses TRBV7-9 and TRBJ1-5; D might be TRBD1 (6 bases). The CDR3 sequence is 16 residues long. Trimming pared 5 bases from V and 5 bases from J, leaving 19 bases between. Germline values: CDR1 SEHNR, CDR2 FQNEAQ (reference sequence). The CDR3 region has the DNA TGTGCCAGCAGCCCCGCCTTACAGGGAAGCGATCAGCCCCAGCATTTT. Residues: CASSPALQGSDQPQHF.

The chain carries TRBV6-5 and TRBJ2-7, with D perhaps TRBD2 (5 bases). Germline CDR1 reads MNHEY; CDR2 reads SVGAGI. The CDR3 runs to 13 residues. With 5 bases removed from V and 5 bases from J, the gap between germline ends came to 13 bases. The CDR3 loop is CASSPGGTHEQYF. CDR3 sequence (DNA): TGTGCCAGCAGTCCCGGAGGTACCCACGAGCAGTACTTC.